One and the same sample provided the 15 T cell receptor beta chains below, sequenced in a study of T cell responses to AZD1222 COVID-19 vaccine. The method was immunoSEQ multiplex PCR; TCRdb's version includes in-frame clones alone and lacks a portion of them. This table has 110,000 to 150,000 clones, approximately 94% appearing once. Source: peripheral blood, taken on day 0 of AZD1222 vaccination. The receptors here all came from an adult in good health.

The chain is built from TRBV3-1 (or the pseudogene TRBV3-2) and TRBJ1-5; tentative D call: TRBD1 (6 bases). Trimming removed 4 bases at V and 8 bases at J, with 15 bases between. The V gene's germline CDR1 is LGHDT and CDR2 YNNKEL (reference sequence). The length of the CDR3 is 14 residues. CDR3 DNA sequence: TGTGCCAGCAGCCGCCTAGCAGGGGAAGAGCCCCAGCATTTT. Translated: CASSRLAGEEPQHF.

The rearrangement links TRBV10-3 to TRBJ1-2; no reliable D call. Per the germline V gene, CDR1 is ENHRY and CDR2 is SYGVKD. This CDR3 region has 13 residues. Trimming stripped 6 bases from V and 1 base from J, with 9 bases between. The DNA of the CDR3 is TGTGCCATCAGCGACCCACTTAACTATGGCTACACCTTC. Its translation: CAISDPLNYGYTF.

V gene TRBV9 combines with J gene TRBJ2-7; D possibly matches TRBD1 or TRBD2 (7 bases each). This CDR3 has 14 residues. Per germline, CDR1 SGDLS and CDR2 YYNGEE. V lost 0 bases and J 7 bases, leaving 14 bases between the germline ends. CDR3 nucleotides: TGTGCCAGCAGCGTAGGACAGGGAGGGTTTGAGCAGTACTTC. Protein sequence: CASSVGQGGFEQYF. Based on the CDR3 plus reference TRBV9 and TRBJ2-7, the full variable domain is DSGVTQTPKHLITATGQRVTLRCSPRSGDLSVYWYQQSLDQGLQFLIQYYNGEERAKGNILERFSAQQFPDLHSELNLSSLELGDSALYFCASSVGQGGFEQYFGPGTRLTVT.

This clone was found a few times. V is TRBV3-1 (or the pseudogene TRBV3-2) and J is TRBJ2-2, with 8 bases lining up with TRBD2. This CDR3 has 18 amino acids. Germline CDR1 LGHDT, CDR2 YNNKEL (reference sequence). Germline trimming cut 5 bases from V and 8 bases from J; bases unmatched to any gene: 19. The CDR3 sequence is CASSGVAGKGVVFGELFF. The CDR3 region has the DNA TGTGCCAGCAGCGGAGTAGCGGGGAAGGGTGTTGTATTTGGGGAGCTGTTTTTT.

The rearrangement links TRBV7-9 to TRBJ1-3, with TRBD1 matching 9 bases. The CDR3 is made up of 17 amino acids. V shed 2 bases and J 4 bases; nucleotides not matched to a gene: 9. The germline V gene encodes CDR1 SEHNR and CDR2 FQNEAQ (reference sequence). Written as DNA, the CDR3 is TGTGCCAGCAGCTTAATCCCTGGGACAGGGAGAGGAAACACCATATATTTT. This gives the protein CASSLIPGTGRGNTIYF.

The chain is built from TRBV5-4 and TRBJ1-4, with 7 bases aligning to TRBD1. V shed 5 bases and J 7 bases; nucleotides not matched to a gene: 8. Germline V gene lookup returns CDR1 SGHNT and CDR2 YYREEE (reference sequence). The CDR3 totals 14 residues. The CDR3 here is CASSVQGMGEKLFF. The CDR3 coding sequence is TGTGCCAGCAGTGTACAGGGGATGGGTGAAAAACTGTTTTTT.

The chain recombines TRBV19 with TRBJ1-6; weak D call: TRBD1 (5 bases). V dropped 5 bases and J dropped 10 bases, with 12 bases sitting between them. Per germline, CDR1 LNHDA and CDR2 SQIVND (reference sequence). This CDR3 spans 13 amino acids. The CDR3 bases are TGTGCCAGTAGTTCTACAGGATCATCACCCCTCCACTTT. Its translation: CASSSTGSSPLHF.

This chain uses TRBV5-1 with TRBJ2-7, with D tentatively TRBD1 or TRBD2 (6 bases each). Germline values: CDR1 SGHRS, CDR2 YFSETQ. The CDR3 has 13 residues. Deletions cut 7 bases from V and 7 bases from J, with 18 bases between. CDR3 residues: CASHTGAWREQYF. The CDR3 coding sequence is TGCGCCAGCCACACGGGGGCATGGCGTGAGCAGTACTTC.

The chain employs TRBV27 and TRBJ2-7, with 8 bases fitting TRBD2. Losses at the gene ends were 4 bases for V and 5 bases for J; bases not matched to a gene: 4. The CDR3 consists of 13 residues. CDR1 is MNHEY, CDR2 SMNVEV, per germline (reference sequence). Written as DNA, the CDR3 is TGTGCCAGCAGTTGGGGACTAGAAGACGAGCAGTACTTC. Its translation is CASSWGLEDEQYF.

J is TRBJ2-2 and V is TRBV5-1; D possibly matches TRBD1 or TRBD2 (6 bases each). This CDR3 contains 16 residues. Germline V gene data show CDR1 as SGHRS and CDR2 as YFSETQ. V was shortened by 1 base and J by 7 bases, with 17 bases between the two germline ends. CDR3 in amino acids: CASSLRPGAADGELFF. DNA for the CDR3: TGCGCCAGCAGCTTGCGGCCGGGGGCGGCGGACGGGGAGCTGTTTTTT. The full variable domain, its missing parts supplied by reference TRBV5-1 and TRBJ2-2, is KAGVTQTPRYLIKTRGQQVTLSCSPISGHRSVSWYQQTPGQGLQFLFEYFSETQRNKGNFPGRFSGRQFSNSRSEMNVSTLELGDSALYLCASSLRPGAADGELFFGEGSRLTVL.

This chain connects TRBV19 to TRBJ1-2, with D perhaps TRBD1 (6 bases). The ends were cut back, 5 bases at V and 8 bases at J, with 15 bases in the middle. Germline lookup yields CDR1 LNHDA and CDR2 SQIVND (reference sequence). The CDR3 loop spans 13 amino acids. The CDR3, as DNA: TGTGCCAGTAGTTCCGATCAGGGGAAAGGCTACACCTTC. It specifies CASSSDQGKGYTF.

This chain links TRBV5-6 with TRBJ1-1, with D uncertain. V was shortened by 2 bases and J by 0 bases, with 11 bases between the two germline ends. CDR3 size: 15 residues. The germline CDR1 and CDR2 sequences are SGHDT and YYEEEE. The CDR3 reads CASSFIEALNTEAFF. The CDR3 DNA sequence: TGTGCCAGCAGCTTCATCGAGGCTTTGAACACTGAAGCTTTCTTT.

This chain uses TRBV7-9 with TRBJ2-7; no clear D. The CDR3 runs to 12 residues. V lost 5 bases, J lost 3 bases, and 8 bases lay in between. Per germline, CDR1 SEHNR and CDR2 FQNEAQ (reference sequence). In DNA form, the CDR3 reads TGTGCCAGCAGCGGTATACGCTACGAGCAGTACTTC. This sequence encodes CASSGIRYEQYF.

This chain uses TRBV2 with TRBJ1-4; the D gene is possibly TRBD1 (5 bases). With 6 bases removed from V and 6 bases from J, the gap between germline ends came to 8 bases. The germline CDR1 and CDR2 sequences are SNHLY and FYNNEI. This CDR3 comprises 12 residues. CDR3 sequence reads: CASRWGDEKLFF. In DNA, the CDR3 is TGTGCCAGCAGGTGGGGGGATGAAAAACTGTTTTTT.

The CDR3 DNA reads TGTGCCAGCAGTTACGGGAGAGAGAACACTGAAGCTTTCTTT. Protein product: CASSYGRENTEAFF. J is TRBJ1-1 and V is TRBV6-5; no clear D gene. Germline V gene data show CDR1 as MNHEY and CDR2 as SVGAGI. This CDR3 comprises 14 residues. V dropped 2 bases and J dropped 1 base, with 8 bases sitting between them.